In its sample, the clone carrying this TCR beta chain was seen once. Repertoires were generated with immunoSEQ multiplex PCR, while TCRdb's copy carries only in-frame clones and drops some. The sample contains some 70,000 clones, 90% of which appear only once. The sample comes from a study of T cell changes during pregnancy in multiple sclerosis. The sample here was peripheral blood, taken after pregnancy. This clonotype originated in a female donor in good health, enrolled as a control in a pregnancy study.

The CDR3, as DNA: TGTGCCAGCAGTGTCGGAGGGGCCTACGAGCAGTACTTC. It specifies CASSVGGAYEQYF. The chain has TRBV2 and TRBJ2-7; the D gene is possibly TRBD2 (6 bases). The CDR3 has 13 residues. Germline assignment: CDR1 SNHLY and CDR2 FYNNEI. V was clipped by 4 bases and J by 2 bases, with 9 bases between them.